The clone carrying this TCR beta chain counts as medium-sized by frequency. Germline V gene data show CDR1 as SQVTM and CDR2 as ANQGSEA. The CDR3 sequence is 15 residues long. These data come from a study of T cell clusters in autoimmune cytopenias. Multiplex touch-down PCR amplified TRB using TRB-A and TRB-B pools in one tube. TCRdb re-analyzed the multiplex PCR reads; it lists each CDR3 protein once, without DNA. Its table lists several thousand distinct CDR3 sequences. TRB was amplified from around 250 ng of peripheral blood genomic DNA per sample. These sequences were also reported in another study, on T cell repertoires in aging, cancer and after chemotherapy.

V is TRBV29-1 and J is TRBJ2-1; the TRBD1 assignment by TCRdb is unverifiable without DNA. The sequenced sample was peripheral blood. This TCR was recovered from a human donor with chronic lymphocytic leukemia. The donor label of this sample is uncertain. CDR3 protein: CSVALGTGSYNEQFF.